The 11 T cell receptor beta chains given below trace back to one sample, sequenced in a study of blood T cell repertoires in COVID-19. Clones were read by immunoSEQ multiplex PCR, and TCRdb kept only the in-frame ones, dropping some. This repertoire shows under 450,000 clones, more than 85% found once; its top ten account for approximately 3.1%. The sample consisted of PBMCs or T cells enriched from blood (not recorded which). These receptors originate from a young woman who had recovered from COVID-19.

The chain links TRBV27 to TRBJ2-5, with D possibly being TRBD1 (6 bases). There are 14 residues in the CDR3. CDR1 and CDR2 from the germline V gene are MNHEY and SMNVEV (reference sequence). Trimming stripped 1 base from V and 5 bases from J, with 11 bases between. The CDR3 bases are TGTGCCAGCAGTTTATGGAGCCAGGGGGAGACCCAGTACTTC. Translating it yields CASSLWSQGETQYF.

The V call is TRBV15, the J call TRBJ1-5, with 7 bases lining up with TRBD1. The germline V gene encodes CDR1 LNHNV and CDR2 YYDKDF (reference sequence). CDR3 length equals 14 residues. The J segment lost 0 bases and the V segment lost 8 bases, leaving 4 bases of the junction unmatched. CDR3 amino acids: CATQGGLSNQPQHF. The CDR3 region has the DNA TGTGCCACCCAGGGGGGCCTTAGCAATCAGCCCCAGCATTTT.

The chain couples TRBV20-1 to TRBJ1-1; D uncertain. Germline CDR1 reads DFQATT; CDR2 reads SNEGSKA (reference sequence). Trimming shortened V by 3 bases and J by 5 bases, and 7 bases separated the two germline ends. The CDR3 sequence is 11 residues long. CDR3 protein: CSARGGTEAFF. The CDR3 DNA follows: TGCAGTGCTAGGGGAGGGACTGAAGCTTTCTTT.

The chain combines TRBV7-6 with TRBJ2-3; 13 nucleotides agree with TRBD2. The CDR3 runs to 18 residues. Germline V CDR1 and CDR2: SGHVS, FNYEAQ. Trimming removed 2 bases from V and 0 bases from J; junction bases left unmatched: 5. The DNA for the CDR3 is TGTGCCAGCAGCTTATACCCACTAGCGGGAGGGAGCACAGATACGCAGTATTTT. Amino acid sequence: CASSLYPLAGGSTDTQYF.

The rearrangement uses TRBV27 and TRBJ1-1; TRBD1 matches at 8 bases. Germline lookup yields CDR1 MNHEY and CDR2 SMNVEV (reference sequence). The CDR3 runs 16 residues. Losses at the gene ends were 5 bases for V and 0 bases for J; bases not matched to a gene: 8. DNA for the CDR3: TGTGCCAGCAGTACAGGGACAGGAGTCTTGAACACTGAAGCTTTCTTT. Protein product: CASSTGTGVLNTEAFF.

The chain joins TRBV6-4 to TRBJ2-1, with 7 bases lining up with TRBD1. V was clipped by 4 bases and J by 3 bases; unmatched bases: 9. The CDR3 runs to 16 residues. Germline V gene data show CDR1 as MRHNA and CDR2 as SNTAGT. The CDR3 sequence: CASSGVRGPVYNEQFF. In nucleotides, the CDR3 is TGTGCCAGCAGTGGGGTAAGGGGGCCAGTCTACAATGAGCAGTTCTTC.

The rearrangement links TRBV29-1 to TRBJ2-1; 7 bases match TRBD2. Germline loops: CDR1 SQVTM, CDR2 ANQGSEA. CDR3 length equals 12 residues. Unmatched junction bases numbered 3, after V lost 4 bases and J lost 6 bases. The CDR3 sequence: CSVAAGVNEQFF. In DNA form, the CDR3 reads TGCAGCGTTGCGGCGGGAGTCAATGAGCAGTTCTTC.

This chain connects TRBV10-2 to TRBJ2-1; D might be TRBD2 (7 bases). From germline, CDR1 is WSHSY and CDR2 SAAADI. V lost 6 bases, J lost 8 bases, and 17 bases lay in between. The CDR3 totals 14 residues. The chain's CDR3 is CASSAGAPRDEQFF. In DNA form, the CDR3 reads TGCGCCAGCAGCGCGGGGGCGCCTCGGGATGAGCAGTTCTTC.

The chain couples TRBV27 to TRBJ2-7, with D perhaps TRBD1 (6 bases). CDR3 length equals 14 residues. Trimming cost V 4 bases and J 3 bases, with 13 bases left between them. The germline V gene has CDR1 MNHEY and CDR2 SMNVEV (reference sequence). CDR3 sequence reads: CASSYSRTDYEQYF. The CDR3 nucleotides read TGTGCCAGCAGTTACTCCAGGACAGACTACGAGCAGTACTTC.

The rearrangement links TRBV9 to TRBJ1-3, with TRBD1 matching 7 bases. CDR1 and CDR2 from the germline V gene are SGDLS and YYNGEE. Trimming removed 0 bases from V and 8 bases from J; junction bases left unmatched: 8. CDR3 size: 15 residues. The CDR3 spells CASSVEGARQDTIYF. CDR3 nucleotide sequence: TGTGCCAGCAGCGTAGAGGGGGCGAGGCAGGACACCATATATTTT.

The chain uses TRBV7-2 and TRBJ2-7; tentative D call: TRBD1 (5 bases). V lost 1 base, J lost 3 bases, and 13 bases lay in between. The germline V gene encodes CDR1 SGHTA and CDR2 FQGNSA. The CDR3 contains 15 residues. As DNA, the CDR3 is TGTGCCAGCAGCTTAGTGCCAGGGCCTAGCTACGAGCAGTACTTC. This encodes CASSLVPGPSYEQYF.